This TCR beta chain was sequenced during a study of cytomegalovirus exposure and HLA in healthy donors (dated by TCRdb to 2016 to 2017). Background on the whole study: An earlier analysis of 550 to 700 of the donors reported about 290 Gb of sequence data and 100 million to 140 million unique TCR beta sequences from some 180 million T cells. The study aimed to test whether signatures of past pathogen exposure could be identified by cataloging public T cell receptors. Rather than using new phenotypic data, the later analysis identified candidate immune exposures from TCR beta sequences and from how often those sequences occurred across donors. High-throughput TCR immunosequencing, statistical association of individual TCRs with disease status, and machine learning were combined to predict cytomegalovirus infection status. Using immunosequencing, the study profiled T cell repertoires from about 650 subjects and related those repertoires to cytomegalovirus serostatus. Typing coverage varied by locus: roughly 629-630 donors for A, B, C, DRB1 and DQB1; 522 for DQA1; more than 600 for DPA1; 450 to 480 for DPB1. On average, over 200,000 unique TCR beta nucleotide sequences were sequenced per donor among a few hundred genotyped donors of the cohort, with 15% to 20% of those sequences being non-productive. In a later analysis, previously published TCR beta repertoires from hundreds of donors were re-analyzed and high-resolution HLA genotyping was added so that TCR occurrence patterns could be studied. An early release that covered approximately 600 HLA-typed donors contained around 300 gigabases of sequencing data and tens of millions of unique TCR sequences. Every repertoire in the discovery cohort had been generated on one and the same sequencing platform. Four or five DR-DQ haplotypes were handled as single units for association and clustering because linkage in the cohort was strong. Of the roughly 390 genotyped donors, over 65% fell in the genetic ancestry cluster associated with self-reported Caucasian donors. HLA typing included class I and class II loci at four-digit resolution. A separate validation cohort of roughly 110 different subjects was used in addition to the 666-subject first cohort. A later genetic analysis took genome-wide SNP genotypes for about 55% of the roughly 670 donors and used that subset as a discovery cohort. Donor age, sex, ethnicity and CMV serostatus were collected together with the repertoire data. To decide whether each TCR beta V gene segment behaved as functional or pseudogenic, an earlier analysis of fewer than 750 of the donors relied on high-throughput TCR beta sequencing.

Overall results and qualifications from the work: For the cohort, immune exposure information was limited to CMV serostatus. When HLA alleles, especially DR and DQ, strongly co-occurred, attributing TCR associations to individual alleles was difficult. Some IMGT-functional V segments, including TRBV6-2 and TRBV6-3, could not be told apart with the 87-base-pair reads, so those segments were excluded. A later analysis reported that several top co-occurrence clusters appeared linked to parvovirus B19, influenza, CMV and Epstein-Barr virus. Compared with equally common non-associated chains, HLA-associated TCR beta chains in a later analysis were more clonally expanded and had lower generation probabilities. In a later genetic analysis, fewer N-insertions in productive TCRs were reported among donors in an Asian-associated ancestry cluster than the roughly 700-donor mean. Sequencing depth was assumed to be roughly uniform across donors in the presence/absence analyses, though that assumption may not hold. The sequencing pipeline was judged likely to have produced a cluster of highly shared sequence variants as a technical artifact. A few of the identified cytomegalovirus-associated TCR beta chains were confirmed in vitro to be specific for cytomegalovirus antigens. According to a later analysis, most CMV-associated TCR beta chains appeared to be HLA-restricted, and the HLA associations seemed to be driven largely by CMV exposure. A further reported finding was that TCR beta sequences accurately predicted the HLA-A and HLA-B alleles for most subjects in the first cohort. Specific HLA alleles were associated with 15,000 to 20,000 TCR beta sequences at a false discovery rate of 0.05 in a later analysis. Because some donors lacked HLA typing at each locus, the association tests relied only on the typed subset. Most TCR sequences were observed very rarely across donors, whereas some public TCRs were present in many individuals. An association between a missense DCLRE1C variant and V-gene and J-gene trimming of TCR beta chains was found in a later genetic analysis and replicated in an independent cohort. In a later analysis, TCR association rates were found to vary across HLA loci, with the most associated TCRs seen for DRB1 alleles and the fewest for HLA-C alleles. The classifier was reported to diagnose cytomegalovirus status with high specificity and sensitivity in both the original and validation cohorts. In the study, 164 TCR beta chains were listed as associated with cytomegalovirus. Because counts were too low, approximately 18 rarely observed V segments, including chromosome 9 orphons, were excluded from the earlier analysis of some 540 of the donors. The authors suggested that the approach could potentially be generalized to other disease states and immunological phenotypes. An earlier analysis of 450 to 750 of the donors showed that most TCR beta V segments appeared in productive rearrangements either about 87% or about 30% of the time, which broadly matched IMGT annotations. This cohort had only TCR beta chains sequenced, and the lack of alpha or paired-chain data limited which features could be detected. Linkage disequilibrium might explain the correlated functional status among segregating V segments, but an unknown experimental factor could not be excluded.

A word on this clone: Its recognized antigen is unknown. Base qualities are missing; no much larger clone stands one base away.

The V end loses 4 bases and the J end loses 1 base, and a stretch of 13 bases separates them. The CDR3 numbers 16 residues from cysteine through phenylalanine. The retained sequence is limited to the CDR3, 48 bases, with the frame set at the first base. The germline V gene yields MNHNS for CDR1 and SASEGT for CDR2. To prepare the library, the immunoSEQ multiplex PCR assay was applied. For the multiplex PCR, a mixture combining 60 forward primers for TCR Vbeta segments and 13 reverse primers for TCR Jbeta segments was used. Amplification of the CDR3 region of rearranged TCR beta genes was performed with a multiplex PCR assay on genomic DNA. The amplified TCR beta libraries were sequenced on the Illumina HiSeq System as 87-base-pair reads. The study's processing was this. A later analysis counted approximately 76 million unique TCR beta chains across the 550 to 700 repertoires, and around 9.9 million of these chains were shared by at least two donors. Raw reads were error-corrected and collapsed into unique sequences with a nearest-neighbor algorithm that merged closely related sequences to remove PCR and sequencing errors. CDR3 sequences were aligned to IMGT reference sequences to assign V, D and J gene segments. Each retained sequence needed at least a six-nucleotide match to both a V gene segment and a J gene segment. Rearrangements were classified as productive when the CDR3 lacked stop codons and remained in frame with V and J, and all other rearrangements were classified as non-productive. CDR3 was defined according to IMGT convention as the region running from the second conserved V-encoded cysteine to the conserved J-encoded phenylalanine. Sequences without an unambiguous match to a single V gene segment were excluded from the earlier analysis of about 600 of the donors. An earlier analysis of 550 to 650 of the donors classified V segments as functional when productive rearrangements were above 56.7% and as segregating when the standard deviation between donors was above 5%. A statistical classification framework was built to diagnose cytomegalovirus status from the catalog of TCR beta chain sequences. A later analysis assigned V and J genes by comparing TCR nucleotide sequences with IMGT/GENE-DB human TR gene sequences. In a later analysis, CDR3 sequences and most-parsimonious VDJ recombination scenarios were assigned using the TCRdist pipeline. In a later analysis, every TCR beta chain was defined by the combination of its CDR3 amino acid sequence and its V-gene family, and reads without a unique V-gene family were dropped. As a way to deal with suspected cross-contamination and a sequencing artifact, a later analysis dropped roughly 600 nucleotide sequences that were highly shared and had low generation probability. A later analysis calculated a clonal expansion index for each public chain from normalized within-repertoire ranks of inferred template counts. In a later analysis, generation probabilities were computed with a VDJ recombination model fitted to out-of-frame rearrangements, and the resulting probabilities were checked against IGoR. In a later analysis, TCR-TCR, TCR-HLA and TCR-CMV co-occurrence was scored with hypergeometric tests, and a repertoire-size bias correction was applied to TCR pairs. To estimate false discovery rates, a later analysis permuted the HLA or CMV assignments 20 times. In a later analysis, co-occurring TCRs were grouped using DBSCAN, and TCRdist sequence similarity was added for clustering within HLA-allele-positive subsets. For co-occurrence clustering, repertoires with fewer than 30,000 or more than 120,000 public chains were excluded, along with 4 to 6 repertoires with anomalous nucleotide sharing. In its TCRdb copy, this immuneACCESS table keeps in-frame sequences only and misses some clones. Where compared with another copy, unresolved V genes explain less than half of these, and the others have no known cause. Clonal size and the V and J genes are those of that table, whereas D and trimming came from the DNA. The sample contains some 190,000 clones, more than 75% of them found a single time. The top ten clonotypes cover 2% to 2.5% of the sample.

The cohort was made up of about 610 healthy bone marrow donors. At the time of sampling, every cohort member was nominally healthy, though immune exposures that went unrecorded were likely present. The donor was CMV seropositive and belonged to the group of more than 250 seropositive cohort members. Each donor provided a peripheral blood sample, and peripheral blood mononuclear cells were used for TCR beta sequencing. Genomic DNA was extracted from the blood cell samples with the Qiagen DNeasy Blood Extraction Kit. The specimen sequenced was PBMCs. This sequence was found in a woman younger than 45 in good health and CMV-seropositive. The chain joins TRBV6-1 to TRBJ2-2; D gene: possibly TRBD1, on 6 matching bases. Here the CDR3 is given as CASSVGLTGNTGELFF. The DNA is TGTGCCAGCAGTGTGGGCTTGACAGGGAACACCGGGGAGCTGTTTTTT.